This entry lists 29 T cell receptor beta chains sequenced from one sample in a study of vaccination and CD4 T cells after COVID-19. Using its own MiXCR run on the PCR reads, TCRdb lists one record per CDR3 protein. The sample has 15,000 to 20,000 distinct CDR3 sequences, about three fifths seen once. The sequencing used CD4+ T cells from blood, collected after SARS-CoV-2 vaccination. Every receptor here comes from a human donor who had recovered from COVID-19.

The DNA of the CDR3 is TGTGCCAGCAGGCCCGGGACTAGCACAGAGACAGATACGCAGTATTTT. Its translation is CASRPGTSTETDTQYF. The rearrangement uses TRBV6-1 and TRBJ2-3; 9 bases fit TRBD2. The CDR3 has 16 amino acids. Trimming took 6 bases from V and 3 from J; bases not matched to a gene: 10. CDR1 MNHNS and CDR2 SASEGT come from the germline V gene.

This clonotype was counted a few times. The rearrangement joins TRBV20-1 to TRBJ2-5; perhaps TRBD1 as D (5 bases). The CDR3 covers 13 residues. V dropped 3 bases and J dropped 3 bases, with 11 bases sitting between them. Germline values: CDR1 DFQATT, CDR2 SNEGSKA (reference sequence). The chain's CDR3 is CSARPPGKETQYF. CDR3 bases: TGCAGTGCTAGGCCCCCAGGGAAAGAGACCCAGTACTTC.

The rearrangement uses TRBV11-2 and TRBJ1-1; D gene unclear. Germline-derived CDR1 and CDR2 are SGHAT and FQNNGV. The germline V and J ends were trimmed by 6 bases and 4 bases, with 6 bases remaining between them. CDR3 size: 11 residues. CDR3 bases: TGTGCCAGCAGTCGGACCACTGAAGCTTTCTTT. Translated, it gives CASSRTTEAFF.

J is TRBJ1-3 and V is TRBV6-1; D uncertain. The CDR3 is 14 amino acids. CDR1 is MNHNS and CDR2 is SASEGT in the germline V gene. Between the trimmed V and J ends, which lost 7 bases and 5 bases, there was a span of 15 bases. The CDR3 DNA reads TGTGCCAGCACGGACCGTTGGGCGAGAAACACCATATATTTT. Protein: CASTDRWARNTIYF.

The rearrangement joins TRBV6-1 to TRBJ2-5; TRBD2 matches 13 bases. J gave up 6 bases and V 10 bases, and 17 bases lay outside the gene matches. The CDR3 consists of 17 residues. Germline V gives CDR1 MNHNS, CDR2 SASEGT. The CDR3 protein is CATEAGTSGTSGKTQYF. CDR3 bases: TGTGCCACCGAAGCCGGGACTAGCGGGACATCGGGGAAGACCCAGTACTTC.

This clonotype was picked up one time. This chain uses TRBV19 with TRBJ2-5, with 11 bases identical to TRBD2. J was trimmed by 4 bases and V by 6 bases; bases with no gene match: 4. This CDR3 contains 14 residues. The germline gives CDR1 LNHDA, CDR2 SQIVND (reference sequence). CDR3 residues: CASSAGTSGETQYF. CDR3 coding DNA: TGTGCCAGTAGCGCCGGGACTAGCGGAGAGACCCAGTACTTC.

This clonotype was detected a few times. The rearrangement joins TRBV7-2 to TRBJ1-2; 9 positions agree with TRBD1. This CDR3 comprises 14 residues. Germline-derived CDR1 and CDR2 are SGHTA and FQGNSA. Unmatched junction bases numbered 4, after V lost 6 bases and J lost 2 bases. DNA for the CDR3: TGTGCCAGCAGTGCTGACAGGGGGAACTATGGCTACACCTTC. It is translated as CASSADRGNYGYTF.

The gene calls are TRBV27 and TRBJ2-4, with 9 bases fitting TRBD2. Per germline, CDR1 MNHEY and CDR2 SMNVEV (reference sequence). CDR3 length equals 16 residues. Trimming cost V 2 bases and J 5 bases; bases outside gene matches: 7. CDR3 protein: CASSLAGGPLENIQYF. CDR3 bases: TGTGCCAGCAGTTTAGCGGGAGGGCCACTCGAAAACATTCAGTACTTC.

The V call is TRBV10-3, the J call TRBJ1-4; no clear D gene. CDR3 size: 16 residues. Germline CDR1 is ENHRY and CDR2 is SYGVKD. V dropped 0 bases and J dropped 0 bases, with 8 bases sitting between them. CDR3 region: CAISESKAATNEKLFF. The CDR3 DNA sequence: TGTGCCATCAGTGAGTCGAAGGCAGCAACTAATGAAAAACTGTTTTTT.

This clonotype was seen a few times. The chain has TRBV6-1 and TRBJ1-1; 8 bases line up with TRBD1. Losses at the gene ends were 6 bases for V and 6 bases for J; bases not matched to a gene: 9. CDR1 is MNHNS and CDR2 is SASEGT in the germline V gene. The length of the CDR3 is 14 residues. CDR3 nucleotides: TGTGCCAGCAGGAGACAGGGGCAGAGGGCTGAAGCTTTCTTT. This translates into CASRRQGQRAEAFF.

The V gene is TRBV4-2, the J gene TRBJ2-1; no reliable D call. Germline V gene data show CDR1 as LGHNA and CDR2 as YNFKEQ. This CDR3 has 15 amino acids. V was trimmed by 3 bases and J by 1 base, leaving 10 bases between them. DNA for the CDR3: TGTGCCAGCAGCCAGGAAGTCGGATCCTACAATGAGCAGTTCTTC. It codes for CASSQEVGSYNEQFF.

The chain couples TRBV6-1 to TRBJ2-1, with TRBD2 matching over 12 bases. The CDR3 totals 14 residues. Germline V CDR1 and CDR2: MNHNS, SASEGT. Germline trimming cut 4 bases from V and 7 bases from J; bases unmatched to any gene: 2. CDR3 sequence: CASSASGRVNEQFF. The CDR3 DNA reads as TGTGCCAGCAGTGCTAGCGGGAGGGTAAATGAGCAGTTCTTC.

This clonotype was seen a few times. The chain is built from TRBV7-2 and TRBJ2-3; D is perhaps TRBD1 or TRBD2 (5 bases each). CDR1 is SGHTA and CDR2 is FQGNSA in the germline V gene. V gave up 5 bases and J gave up 3 bases, with 12 bases separating them. The CDR3 length is 14 residues. This CDR3 is CASSLGWGTDTQYF. DNA of the CDR3: TGTGCCAGCAGCCTAGGGTGGGGGACAGATACGCAGTATTTT.

This clonotype was observed a few times. The genes are TRBV7-2 and TRBJ2-7; D is unresolved. Deletions cut 3 bases from V and 3 bases from J, with 12 bases between. The CDR3 covers 14 residues. The germline V gene encodes CDR1 SGHTA and CDR2 FQGNSA. This chain's CDR3 is CASSFRRNFYEQYF. The CDR3 bases are TGTGCCAGCAGCTTTAGACGGAATTTCTACGAGCAGTACTTC. The whole variable domain, remainder taken from reference TRBV7-2 and TRBJ2-7, is GAGVSQSPSNKVTEKGKDVELRCDPISGHTALYWYRQSLGQGLEFLIYFQGNSAPDKSGLPSDRFSAERTGGSVSTLTIQRTQQEDSAVYLCASSFRRNFYEQYFGPGTRLTVT.

This rearrangement joins TRBV6-1 to TRBJ2-1; tentative D call: TRBD2 (6 bases). The V gene's germline CDR1 is MNHNS and CDR2 SASEGT. The CDR3 runs to 17 residues. The V and J ends lost 6 bases and 6 bases respectively, with 24 bases between them. This chain's CDR3 is CASRSPPVRPGLNEQFF. The CDR3 DNA sequence: TGTGCCAGCAGATCTCCCCCCGTCCGTCCGGGACTCAATGAGCAGTTCTTC.

The gene calls are TRBV2 and TRBJ2-1, with D possibly TRBD2 on 5 matching bases. Trimming shortened V by 8 bases and J by 2 bases, and 16 bases separated the two germline ends. The CDR3 spans 15 residues. Germline CDR1 is SNHLY and CDR2 is FYNNEI. CDR3 protein: CASGETGRAYNEQFF. The CDR3 nucleotides are TGTGCCAGCGGGGAAACGGGGAGAGCCTACAATGAGCAGTTCTTC.

The chain combines TRBV28 with TRBJ1-2; 9 nucleotides agree with TRBD1. Germline-derived CDR1 and CDR2 are MDHEN and SYDVKM. J gave up 5 bases and V 4 bases, and 14 bases lay outside the gene matches. The CDR3 is 17 amino acids. Here the CDR3 DNA reads TGTGCCAGCAGTTCAATTCAGGGACAGGGTCGAGTTTATGGCTACACCTTC. This gives the protein CASSSIQGQGRVYGYTF.

The chain combines TRBV7-6 with TRBJ2-2; 12 bases fit TRBD1. Germline-derived CDR1 and CDR2 are SGHVS and FNYEAQ. Trimming at V came to 1 base and at J to 10 bases, leaving 4 bases not matched to a gene. This CDR3 spans 15 amino acids. The CDR3 DNA follows: TGTGCCAGCAGCTTAGTGGGACAGGGGGCGACGGAGCTGTTTTTT. Protein sequence: CASSLVGQGATELFF.

The J gene is TRBJ2-7, the V gene TRBV6-1; 7 nucleotides align to TRBD1. The V and J ends lost 5 bases and 3 bases, in that order; junction bases with no gene match: 4. Germline CDR1 reads MNHNS; CDR2 reads SASEGT. The CDR3 has 13 residues. The CDR3 loop is CASSTGTDYEQYF. CDR3 DNA: TGTGCCAGCAGTACTGGGACAGACTACGAGCAGTACTTC.

This clonotype appeared a few times. This chain uses TRBV20-1 with TRBJ2-5, with 14 bases that match TRBD2. Germline values: CDR1 DFQATT, CDR2 SNEGSKA (reference sequence). This CDR3 is built from 24 residues. The J segment lost 1 base and the V segment lost 1 base, leaving 26 bases of the junction unmatched. The CDR3 sequence: CSARAPRFWVEGTSGSFFQETQYF. The CDR3 bases are TGCAGTGCTAGAGCCCCCCGTTTTTGGGTCGAAGGGACTAGCGGGAGTTTTTTCCAAGAGACCCAGTACTTC.

This clonotype was observed a handful of times. This rearrangement joins TRBV20-1 to TRBJ1-5, with D tentatively TRBD1 (5 bases). Trimming took off 2 bases at V and 1 base at J, with 12 bases between the two ends. The CDR3 sequence is 15 residues long. Looked up from germline, CDR1 is DFQATT and CDR2 is SNEGSKA (reference sequence). In DNA, the CDR3 is TGCAGTGCTAGACCTGCGGGGCAGAGCAATCAGCCCCAGCATTTT. Protein sequence: CSARPAGQSNQPQHF.

The chain is built from TRBV10-3 and TRBJ2-2; D is ambiguous. The germline gives CDR1 ENHRY, CDR2 SYGVKD. Trimming cost V 4 bases and J 6 bases, with 12 bases left between them. The CDR3 consists of 14 residues. This CDR3 is CAISAASNSGELFF. In nucleotides, the CDR3 is TGTGCCATCAGTGCGGCCAGCAACTCCGGGGAGCTGTTTTTT.

This clonotype was observed a handful of times. The rearrangement links TRBV6-1 to TRBJ2-5; D unclear. Trimming pared 6 bases from V and 2 bases from J, leaving 10 bases between. This CDR3 contains 13 residues. Germline values: CDR1 MNHNS, CDR2 SASEGT. The CDR3 here is CASSTVRQETQYF. The CDR3 region has the DNA TGTGCCAGCAGCACAGTCCGGCAAGAGACCCAGTACTTC.

The V gene is TRBV2, the J gene TRBJ2-3; TRBD1 matches 7 bases. With V trimmed by 6 bases and J by 3 bases, 9 bases remained unmatched. CDR3 length: 15 residues. Germline-derived CDR1 and CDR2 are SNHLY and FYNNEI. CDR3 DNA: TGTGCCAGCAGGTACAGGGGCGGTAGGACAGATACGCAGTATTTT. Protein: CASRYRGGRTDTQYF.

V is TRBV19 and J is TRBJ2-1, with D perhaps matching TRBD2 (7 bases). Germline-derived CDR1 and CDR2 are LNHDA and SQIVND (reference sequence). The CDR3 is 14 residues long. The germline V and J ends were trimmed by 7 bases and 4 bases, with 14 bases remaining between them. CDR3 sequence reads: CASNGGRGYNEQFF. The CDR3 DNA sequence: TGTGCCAGTAATGGGGGGAGGGGGTACAATGAGCAGTTCTTC.

This clonotype was seen a single time. The gene calls are TRBV20-1 and TRBJ1-1; 7 nucleotides align to TRBD1. V shed 2 bases and J 4 bases; nucleotides not matched to a gene: 4. Germline V gives CDR1 DFQATT, CDR2 SNEGSKA (reference sequence). The CDR3 totals 13 residues. This CDR3 is CSARLDRATEAFF. The CDR3 region has the DNA TGCAGTGCTAGACTCGACAGGGCCACTGAAGCTTTCTTT.

J is TRBJ1-6 and V is TRBV7-3, with 7 bases identical to TRBD1. Losses at the gene ends were 3 bases for V and 8 bases for J; bases not matched to a gene: 1. This CDR3 contains 13 residues. The germline gives CDR1 SGHTA, CDR2 FQGTGA. The CDR3 spells CASSFTGDSPLHF. The CDR3 nucleotides are TGTGCCAGCAGCTTTACAGGGGATTCACCCCTCCACTTT.

CDR3 nucleotide sequence: TGTGCCAGCAGCGGGACAGGGGGGCGATCCCTCCACTTT. This codes for CASSGTGGRSLHF. The V call is TRBV9, the J call TRBJ1-6; 10 bases map to TRBD1. Germline assignment: CDR1 SGDLS and CDR2 YYNGEE. V lost 3 bases and J lost 14; bases outside the gene matches: 5. The CDR3 sequence is 13 residues long.

This sequence joins TRBV19 and TRBJ2-3; D is uncertain. The CDR3 runs 12 residues. The ends were cut back, 9 bases at V and 4 bases at J, with 11 bases in the middle. Germline loops: CDR1 LNHDA, CDR2 SQIVND (reference sequence). As DNA, the CDR3 is TGTGCCAGCTCTTGGCCCTCAGATACGCAGTATTTT. Amino acid sequence: CASSWPSDTQYF.